Below are 17 T cell receptor beta chains sequenced from a single sample in a study of blood T cell repertoires in COVID-19. Repertoires were generated with immunoSEQ multiplex PCR, while TCRdb's copy carries only in-frame clones and drops some. The table includes around 150,000 clones, around 85% detected once. Material for sequencing was peripheral blood. All receptors come from a man between 65 and 85 years old with acute or convalescent COVID-19.

This chain uses TRBV29-1 with TRBJ2-5, with 9 bases matching TRBD2. J lost 4 bases, V lost 7 bases, and 4 bases had no gene match. The CDR3 has 12 amino acids. The germline gives CDR1 SQVTM, CDR2 ANQGSEA. CDR3: CSAGLAVETQYF. CDR3 DNA: TGCAGCGCGGGACTAGCTGTAGAGACCCAGTACTTC.

The J gene is TRBJ2-1, the V gene TRBV19, with D possibly TRBD2 on 6 matching bases. The V gene's germline CDR1 is LNHDA and CDR2 SQIVND (reference sequence). The length of the CDR3 is 15 residues. Trimming shortened V by 10 bases and J by 13 bases, and 29 bases separated the two germline ends. The CDR3 is CATKELGGLSPIQFF. Written as DNA, the CDR3 is TGTGCCACCAAGGAACTAGGAGGGTTATCTCCCATCCAGTTCTTC.

This chain uses TRBV21-1 with TRBJ1-2; TRBD1 was called by the table and not checked on the DNA. TRBV21-1 is a pseudogene locus. The CDR3 sequence is 14 residues long. In nucleotides, the CDR3 is TGTGCCAGCAGCAAAAGCCCCAGGGGACGGGGCTACACCTTC. It translates to CASSKSPRGRGYTF.

The chain uses TRBV30 and TRBJ1-1, with no clear D. There are 13 residues in the CDR3. CDR1 GTSNPN and CDR2 SVGIG come from the germline V gene (reference sequence). Trimming cost V 1 base and J 1 base, with 7 bases left between them. The CDR3 is CAWSGTRNTEAFF. The CDR3 nucleotides are TGTGCCTGGAGTGGTACTCGGAACACTGAAGCTTTCTTT.

The chain carries TRBV10-3 and TRBJ1-1; D possibly corresponds to TRBD1 (6 bases). The CDR3 runs 14 residues. Deletions cut 2 bases from V and 1 base from J, with 8 bases between. Germline lookup yields CDR1 ENHRY and CDR2 SYGVKD. The CDR3 is CAISEGQPNTEAFF. CDR3 nucleotides: TGTGCCATCAGTGAGGGACAGCCGAACACTGAAGCTTTCTTT.

The chain combines TRBV28 with TRBJ2-7; 7 nucleotides line up with TRBD2. Germline V gene sequence: CDR1 MDHEN, CDR2 SYDVKM. The CDR3 totals 13 residues. Unmatched junction bases numbered 1, after V lost 2 bases and J lost 3 bases. The CDR3 loop is CASSLPSGYEQYF. The CDR3 DNA reads as TGTGCCAGCAGTTTACCTAGCGGCTACGAGCAGTACTTC.

In its sample, this clone was seen a few times. V is TRBV28 and J is TRBJ2-2, with a tentative D call TRBD1 (5 bases). The V gene lost 1 base and the J gene lost 6 bases, with 15 bases spanning the gap. CDR3 length: 16 residues. Germline CDR1 and CDR2: MDHEN and SYDVKM. In DNA, the CDR3 is TGTGCCAGCAGTTTATCCTTGGGGCTACTTTCCGGGGAGCTGTTTTTT. Protein: CASSLSLGLLSGELFF.

The chain joins TRBV7-3 to TRBJ2-1, with D perhaps matching TRBD1 (5 bases). Germline lookup yields CDR1 SGHTA and CDR2 FQGTGA. The V and J ends lost 2 bases and 3 bases respectively, with 11 bases between them. The CDR3 totals 15 residues. The CDR3 DNA follows: TGTGCCAGCAGCTTACAAGGGGCGGTCTACAATGAGCAGTTCTTC. This encodes CASSLQGAVYNEQFF.

The rearrangement links TRBV13 to TRBJ1-1; weak D call: TRBD1 (6 bases). Germline V gene lookup returns CDR1 PRHDT and CDR2 FYEKMQ (reference sequence). Trimming pared 5 bases from V and 1 base from J, leaving 17 bases between. CDR3 size: 16 residues. This CDR3 reads CASSRLTGQPNTEAFF. The CDR3 DNA follows: TGTGCCAGCAGCCGCCTGACCGGACAGCCGAACACTGAAGCTTTCTTT.

The chain links TRBV3-1 (or the pseudogene TRBV3-2) to TRBJ1-1; 10 bases map to TRBD1. CDR3 length equals 14 residues. In germline, CDR1 is LGHDT, CDR2 YNNKEL (reference sequence). V lost 8 bases and J lost 3; bases outside the gene matches: 6. Here the CDR3 DNA reads TGTGCCAGCGCCCGACAGGGGGCGGACACTGAAGCTTTCTTT. It codes for CASARQGADTEAFF.

This CDR3 is CASSYSNRGGEQYF. For the CDR3, the DNA is TGTGCCAGCAGTTACTCGAACAGGGGAGGCGAGCAGTACTTC. The chain is built from TRBV6-5 and TRBJ2-7, with a weak D call TRBD1 (7 bases). The V and J ends lost 0 bases and 6 bases respectively, with 12 bases between them. Germline V gene data show CDR1 as MNHEY and CDR2 as SVGAGI. The CDR3 sequence is 14 residues long.

This chain joins TRBV5-6 and TRBJ2-3, with D possibly TRBD1 on 5 matching bases. CDR1 is SGHDT and CDR2 is YYEEEE in the germline V gene. The V end lost 4 bases, the J end lost 0 bases, and 9 bases lay between the germline ends. The CDR3 loop spans 14 amino acids. The chain's CDR3 is CASSPDTSTDTQYF. DNA for the CDR3: TGTGCCAGCAGCCCGGACACGAGCACAGATACGCAGTATTTT.

The V call is TRBV11-2, the J call TRBJ1-4; D is perhaps TRBD1 (5 bases). Germline assignment: CDR1 SGHAT and CDR2 FQNNGV. V gave up 4 bases and J gave up 4 bases, with 10 bases separating them. The CDR3 runs to 14 residues. The CDR3 loop reads CASSSDSYNEKLFF. The CDR3 region has the DNA TGTGCCAGCAGCTCCGACAGTTATAATGAAAAACTGTTTTTT. Drawing the rest from reference TRBV11-2 and TRBJ1-4, the complete variable domain is EAGVAQSPRYKIIEKRQSVAFWCNPISGHATLYWYQQILGQGPKLLIQFQNNGVVDDSQLPKDRFSAERLKGVDSTLKIQPAKLEDSAVYLCASSSDSYNEKLFFGSGTQLSVL.

The rearrangement joins TRBV15 to TRBJ2-7; 11 nucleotides align to TRBD1. The V gene end was trimmed by 4 bases and the J gene end by 6 bases; junction bases not matched to a gene: 5. CDR1 is LNHNV, CDR2 YYDKDF, per germline (reference sequence). The CDR3 loop spans 14 amino acids. The CDR3: CATSKDRGRFEQYF. In DNA, the CDR3 is TGTGCCACCAGCAAGGACAGGGGGCGCTTCGAGCAGTACTTC.

The J gene is TRBJ2-7, the V gene TRBV7-2; a possible D gene is TRBD1 (6 bases). There are 13 residues in the CDR3. CDR1 and CDR2 from the germline V gene are SGHTA and FQGNSA. V was clipped by 4 bases and J by 2 bases, with 9 bases between them. CDR3 DNA sequence: TGTGCCAGCAGCTGGGACACTGCCTACGAGCAGTACTTC. Protein product: CASSWDTAYEQYF.

The J gene is TRBJ2-1, the V gene TRBV9; D possibly corresponds to TRBD2 (5 bases). V gave up 1 base and J gave up 0 bases, with 8 bases separating them. The CDR3 contains 15 residues. CDR1 and CDR2 (germline): SGDLS, YYNGEE. CDR3 in amino acids: CASSVIGVSYNEQFF. For the CDR3, the DNA is TGTGCCAGCAGCGTAATCGGGGTCTCCTACAATGAGCAGTTCTTC. The full variable domain, its missing parts supplied by reference TRBV9 and TRBJ2-1, is DSGVTQTPKHLITATGQRVTLRCSPRSGDLSVYWYQQSLDQGLQFLIQYYNGEERAKGNILERFSAQQFPDLHSELNLSSLELGDSALYFCASSVIGVSYNEQFFGPGTRLTVL.

This rearrangement joins TRBV27 to TRBJ1-1, with D possibly TRBD1 on 5 matching bases. V lost 3 bases, J lost 2 bases, and 10 bases lay in between. The V gene's germline CDR1 is MNHEY and CDR2 SMNVEV (reference sequence). The CDR3 runs to 14 residues. Here the CDR3 reads CASSFVQGNTEAFF. CDR3 sequence (DNA): TGTGCCAGCAGTTTTGTGCAGGGTAACACTGAAGCTTTCTTT.